This T cell receptor beta chain was found in a study of neurological immune-mediated disorders. V lost 5 bases and J lost 2, with 10 bases in between. Germline V CDR1 and CDR2: LGHDT, YNNKEL (reference sequence). CDR3 length equals 15 residues. Study observations and caveats: Across subjects, expanded clones had no CDR3 amino acid sequences in common, pointing to private repertoires in all groups. One related-CDR3 cluster, found by phylogenetic grouping, held repertoires of 18 of 34 multiple sclerosis patients and is a possible signature.

There are a few counts of this clonotype. No antigen is known for it. Via MiXCR, TCRdb re-called the 5' RACE reads, giving one row per CDR3 protein. The sample yields 65,000 to 95,000 distinct CDR3 sequences, roughly 4.8% seen once. The chain joins TRBV3-1 to TRBJ2-6; no clear D. Sequenced: PBMCs. The clonotype was recovered from a woman in her 30s with multiple sclerosis. The CDR3 sequence: CASSGRRTGANVLTF. In nucleotides, the CDR3 is TGTGCCAGCAGCGGCCGTCGGACTGGGGCCAACGTCCTGACTTTC.